Following are 30 T cell receptor beta chains from one sample sequenced in a study of T cells in localized non-small cell lung cancer. The data were produced by immunoSEQ multiplex PCR, yet TCRdb's version contains in-frame clones alone and is incomplete. Of fewer than 25,000 clones listed, about 86% were seen once; the top ten hold 1.1%. This specimen was peripheral blood, taken before any cancer treatment. These receptors were collected from a woman aged 40-70 years with stage I lung adenocarcinoma.

This CDR3 is CASKGEGDSTEAFF. CDR3 in DNA: TGTGCCAGCAAGGGGGAGGGTGATTCGACTGAAGCTTTCTTT. This chain links TRBV6-6 with TRBJ1-1; TRBD1 might be the D (6 bases). Trimming took off 7 bases at V and 5 bases at J, with 17 bases between the two ends. CDR3 length: 14 amino acids. From germline, CDR1 is MNHNY and CDR2 SVGAGI (reference sequence).

This clone turned up a few times. The rearrangement links TRBV9 to TRBJ1-4; 8 nucleotides line up with TRBD1. Trimming at V came to 0 bases and at J to 4 bases, leaving 2 bases not matched to a gene. There are 15 residues in the CDR3. From germline, CDR1 is SGDLS and CDR2 YYNGEE. As DNA, the CDR3 is TGTGCCAGCAGCGTAGGGACAGGGCATAATGAAAAACTGTTTTTT. Amino acid sequence: CASSVGTGHNEKLFF.

The genes are TRBV19 and TRBJ2-7, with D perhaps matching TRBD1 (5 bases). The germline V gene has CDR1 LNHDA and CDR2 SQIVND (reference sequence). V lost 6 bases to trimming and J lost 6 bases, with 24 bases between them. The CDR3 consists of 16 residues. The CDR3: CASRMVGGQGASEQYF. The DNA of the CDR3 is TGTGCCAGTAGGATGGTCGGTGGGCAGGGTGCGAGCGAGCAGTACTTC.

This chain connects TRBV13 to TRBJ2-7; D uncertain. Trimming left V 4 bases short and J 0 bases short, with 7 bases between. This CDR3 region has 13 residues. Germline loops: CDR1 PRHDT, CDR2 FYEKMQ (reference sequence). CDR3 in amino acids: CASSSSSSYEQYF. As DNA, the CDR3 is TGTGCCAGCAGCTCGTCTAGCTCCTACGAGCAGTACTTC.

The V gene is TRBV4-3, the J gene TRBJ1-1; maybe TRBD1 (5 bases). V lost 0 bases and J lost 0, with 20 bases in between. CDR1 is LGHNA, CDR2 YSLEER, per germline. The CDR3 extends over 19 amino acids. In DNA form, the CDR3 reads TGCGCCAGCAGCCAAGAGATCTTGGGACGGGCAGTCATGAACACTGAAGCTTTCTTT. Amino acid sequence: CASSQEILGRAVMNTEAFF.

The chain has TRBV7-6 and TRBJ2-7; possible D gene TRBD1, 5 bases. Germline CDR1 SGHVS, CDR2 FNYEAQ. The CDR3 runs to 17 residues. V lost 1 base and J 5 bases, leaving 21 bases between the germline ends. The CDR3 reads CASSLVTPRASVNEQYF. CDR3 nucleotides: TGTGCCAGCAGCTTAGTCACCCCCAGGGCTTCAGTCAACGAGCAGTACTTC.

This clone was seen only a few times. This chain connects TRBV4-1 to TRBJ2-5; the D gene is possibly TRBD2 (6 bases). This CDR3 contains 15 residues. Trimming cost V 1 base and J 2 bases, with 11 bases left between them. Germline loops: CDR1 MGHRA, CDR2 YSYEKL. Written as DNA, the CDR3 is TGCGCCAGCAGCCAAGGGGGGGTTGAACAAGAGACCCAGTACTTC. Residues: CASSQGGVEQETQYF.

The chain employs TRBV28 and TRBJ1-5; D possibly corresponds to TRBD1 (5 bases). Germline lookup yields CDR1 MDHEN and CDR2 SYDVKM. CDR3 length equals 14 residues. Trimming shortened V by 1 base and J by 7 bases, and 11 bases separated the two germline ends. The DNA for the CDR3 is TGTGCCAGCAGTTTATCAGGGAGTATGCAGCCCCAGCATTTT. Protein product: CASSLSGSMQPQHF.

This clone was observed a handful of times. V usage is TRBV19 and J usage is TRBJ1-6, with D unclear. The CDR3 runs to 14 residues. Germline CDR1 and CDR2: LNHDA and SQIVND (reference sequence). V was shortened by 6 bases and J by 6 bases, with 12 bases between the two germline ends. The CDR3 here is CASSPIVGNSPLHF. CDR3 DNA: TGTGCCAGTAGCCCCATTGTCGGTAATTCACCCCTCCACTTT.

The CDR3 sequence is CASSYYRGQTNEQFF. The CDR3 bases are TGTGCCAGCAGTTACTATCGGGGACAGACCAATGAGCAGTTCTTC. V gene TRBV6-5 combines with J gene TRBJ2-1; 7 positions match TRBD1. CDR1 and CDR2 (germline): MNHEY, SVGAGI. Trimming cost V 1 base and J 6 bases; bases outside gene matches: 6. The CDR3 contains 15 residues.

This chain uses TRBV18 with TRBJ1-5, with a possible D match to TRBD1 (5 bases). There are 14 residues in the CDR3. V lost 3 bases, J lost 4 bases, and 10 bases lay in between. Germline CDR1 is KGHSH and CDR2 is LQKENI. The CDR3 nucleotides are TGTGCCAGCTCACCCCTGGACACTAATCAGCCCCAGCATTTT. Translation gives CASSPLDTNQPQHF.

This clone turned up a few times. The CDR3 protein is CASSVGTTQETQYF. The CDR3 nucleotides read TGTGCCAGCAGCGTAGGGACTACCCAAGAGACCCAGTACTTC. This chain links TRBV9 with TRBJ2-5, with D perhaps matching TRBD2 (6 bases). CDR1 and CDR2 from the germline V gene are SGDLS and YYNGEE. The CDR3 is 14 residues long. Trimming removed 0 bases from V and 1 base from J, with 7 bases in between. Based on the CDR3 plus reference TRBV9 and TRBJ2-5, the full variable domain is DSGVTQTPKHLITATGQRVTLRCSPRSGDLSVYWYQQSLDQGLQFLIQYYNGEERAKGNILERFSAQQFPDLHSELNLSSLELGDSALYFCASSVGTTQETQYFGPGTRLLVL.

The chain is built from TRBV9 and TRBJ2-5; no reliable D call. CDR3 length: 15 amino acids. Germline lookup yields CDR1 SGDLS and CDR2 YYNGEE. V was trimmed by 0 bases and J by 2 bases, leaving 11 bases between them. Here the CDR3 DNA reads TGTGCCAGCAGCGTAGGAGGCAGCCAACAAGAGACCCAGTACTTC. Its translation: CASSVGGSQQETQYF. The full variable domain, with the rest looked up from reference TRBV9 and TRBJ2-5, is DSGVTQTPKHLITATGQRVTLRCSPRSGDLSVYWYQQSLDQGLQFLIQYYNGEERAKGNILERFSAQQFPDLHSELNLSSLELGDSALYFCASSVGGSQQETQYFGPGTRLLVL.

This chain joins TRBV6-5 and TRBJ1-5, with D unresolved. The CDR3 has 13 amino acids. Trimming pared 8 bases from V and 5 bases from J, leaving 13 bases between. The germline CDR1 and CDR2 sequences are MNHEY and SVGAGI. Here the CDR3 reads CASQLRRDQPQHF. In nucleotides, the CDR3 is TGTGCCAGCCAACTCCGGAGGGATCAGCCCCAGCATTTT.

This clone was seen more than once but under ten times. The chain carries TRBV30 and TRBJ1-5; no definite D call. The CDR3 is made up of 16 amino acids. CDR1 is GTSNPN, CDR2 SVGIG, per germline (reference sequence). Trimming took off 0 bases at V and 0 bases at J, with 12 bases between the two ends. This chain's CDR3 is CAWSVLVGNSNQPQHF. The CDR3 DNA is TGTGCCTGGAGTGTATTAGTTGGTAATAGCAATCAGCCCCAGCATTTT. Looking up the rest from reference TRBV30 and TRBJ1-5 gives the full variable domain: SQTIHQWPATLVQPVGSPLSLECTVEGTSNPNLYWYRQAAGRGLQLLFYSVGIGQISSEVPQNLSASRPQDRQFILSSKKLLLSDSGFYLCAWSVLVGNSNQPQHFGDGTRLSIL.

Remarks on this clone: Germline and junction disagree at one end, which may indicate a read error. The rearrangement uses TRBV30 and TRBJ2-5; D is unclear. The CDR3 spans 12 residues. CDR1 and CDR2 (germline): GTSNPN, SVGIG (reference sequence). The CDR3 spells CGWSVGQETQYF. The CDR3 bases are TGTGGCTGGAGTGTAGGCCAAGAGACCCAGTACTTC.

This clone was observed a handful of times. The chain joins TRBV29-1 to TRBJ1-1, with TRBD1 matching over 8 bases. Germline CDR1 and CDR2: SQVTM and ANQGSEA. CDR3 size: 12 residues. V lost 5 bases to trimming and J lost 4 bases; unmatched junction nucleotides: 3. The CDR3 nucleotides read TGCAGCGTTCACCAGGGGGCCACTGAAGCTTTCTTT. This sequence encodes CSVHQGATEAFF.

This sequence joins TRBV4-1 and TRBJ1-3; tentatively, D is TRBD1 (6 bases). Germline CDR1 is MGHRA and CDR2 is YSYEKL. This CDR3 contains 15 residues. Trimming shortened V by 1 base and J by 4 bases, and 11 bases separated the two germline ends. The CDR3 DNA is TGCGCCAGCAGCCAAGCCACTACAGGGGGAAACACCATATATTTT. The encoded protein is CASSQATTGGNTIYF.

This clone was recorded only once. The chain recombines TRBV4-3 with TRBJ1-1, with unresolved D. Trimming took off 0 bases at V and 0 bases at J, with 8 bases between the two ends. Germline V gives CDR1 LGHNA, CDR2 YSLEER. This CDR3 has 15 amino acids. The chain's CDR3 is CASSQDGGMNTEAFF. For the CDR3, the DNA is TGCGCCAGCAGCCAAGACGGAGGAATGAACACTGAAGCTTTCTTT.

The genes are TRBV6-5 and TRBJ2-1; D ambiguous. This CDR3 has 13 amino acids. Germline V CDR1 and CDR2: MNHEY, SVGAGI. Trimming removed 5 bases from V and 9 bases from J, with 14 bases in between. CDR3 in DNA: TGTGCCAGCAGTCCCCGACCTTGGCGTGAGCAGTTCTTC. Protein: CASSPRPWREQFF.

The chain recombines TRBV5-1 with TRBJ2-3; 7 bases map to TRBD1. The CDR3 consists of 14 residues. CDR1 SGHRS and CDR2 YFSETQ come from the germline V gene. The ends lost 6 bases at V and 2 bases at J; junction bases unmatched: 6. CDR3 protein: CASTVGGLTDTQYF. The CDR3 DNA follows: TGCGCCAGCACCGTAGGGGGCCTCACAGATACGCAGTATTTT.

This clone was seen once. This chain links TRBV6-5 with TRBJ1-5; no definite D call. V gave up 6 bases and J gave up 1 base, with 13 bases separating them. Germline V lookup: CDR1 MNHEY, CDR2 SVGAGI. The CDR3 has 15 residues. As DNA, the CDR3 is TGTGCCAGCAGCCCTGGGGAGGAGAGCAATCAGCCCCAGCATTTT. Its translation is CASSPGEESNQPQHF.

This rearrangement joins TRBV11-3 to TRBJ1-1; D is unclear. The CDR3 is 13 amino acids. Germline V gives CDR1 SGHNT, CDR2 YENEEA. V was cut by 10 bases and J by 2 bases, with 14 bases left in between. CDR3 amino acids: CATREDHNTEAFF. In DNA form, the CDR3 reads TGTGCCACTAGAGAGGACCATAACACTGAAGCTTTCTTT. The whole variable domain, filled in from reference TRBV11-3 and TRBJ1-1, reads EAGVVQSPRYKIIEKKQPVAFWCNPISGHNTLYWYLQNLGQGPELLIRYENEEAVDDSQLPKDRFSAERLKGVDSTLKIQPAELGDSAVYLCATREDHNTEAFFGQGTRLTVV.

This rearrangement joins TRBV7-9 to TRBJ2-1; the D gene is possibly TRBD2 (6 bases). V was cut by 5 bases and J by 8 bases, with 13 bases left in between. Germline values: CDR1 SEHNR, CDR2 FQNEAQ (reference sequence). This CDR3 is built from 13 residues. In nucleotides, the CDR3 is TGTGCCAGCAGCCCGGAGGGAATGGATGAGCAGTTCTTC. Translated: CASSPEGMDEQFF.

The genes are TRBV19 and TRBJ2-3; 9 bases align to TRBD2. V dropped 4 bases and J dropped 1; count of bases not matched to a gene: 9. The germline V gene has CDR1 LNHDA and CDR2 SQIVND (reference sequence). The CDR3 runs 17 residues. CDR3 sequence: CASSKTVAGVGTDTQYF. CDR3 DNA sequence: TGTGCCAGTAGTAAGACGGTAGCGGGGGTCGGCACAGATACGCAGTATTTT.

The rearrangement uses TRBV18 and TRBJ2-5; D not certain. This CDR3 is built from 11 residues. V dropped 2 bases and J dropped 4 bases, with 2 bases sitting between them. Germline V gene sequence: CDR1 KGHSH, CDR2 LQKENI. As DNA, the CDR3 is TGTGCCAGCTCACCATCAGAGACCCAGTACTTC. It is translated as CASSPSETQYF.

The V and J genes are TRBV5-4 and TRBJ1-2; D is uncertain. There are 14 residues in the CDR3. V gave up 6 bases and J gave up 8 bases, with 20 bases separating them. Germline-derived CDR1 and CDR2 are SGHNT and YYREEE (reference sequence). For the CDR3, the DNA is TGTGCCAGCACGGTCGGCAGTCCCAGTCTCGGCTACACCTTC. The encoded protein is CASTVGSPSLGYTF.

As DNA, the CDR3 is TGCGCCAGCAGCCAACCACCCAGGGACGGAAGCTCTGGAAACACCATATATTTT. Its translation is CASSQPPRDGSSGNTIYF. The rearrangement joins TRBV4-1 to TRBJ1-3; D is possibly TRBD1 (5 bases). The CDR3 has 18 amino acids. Trimming left V 2 bases short and J 0 bases short, with 17 bases between. CDR1 is MGHRA, CDR2 YSYEKL, per germline.

In DNA, the CDR3 is TGTGCCAGCAGCTTCCGATTGACAGGGACAAATTACGAGCAGTACTTC. Residues: CASSFRLTGTNYEQYF. This chain joins TRBV7-3 and TRBJ2-7, with TRBD1 matching over 7 bases. This CDR3 spans 16 amino acids. Germline lookup yields CDR1 SGHTA and CDR2 FQGTGA. V trimming: 3 bases; J trimming: 4 bases; junction bases outside the gene matches: 12.

The chain couples TRBV11-3 to TRBJ2-7, with D unclear. Germline V gene data show CDR1 as SGHNT and CDR2 as YENEEA. V lost 2 bases to trimming and J lost 7 bases, with 9 bases between them. The CDR3 has 12 amino acids. CDR3 sequence: CASSLRSQEQYF. The CDR3 nucleotides read TGTGCCAGCAGCTTAAGGTCACAGGAGCAGTACTTC.